This TCR beta chain was found in a study of blood T cells in healthy people across ages. After removal of 10 bases from V and 7 bases from J, the junction contained 10 bases not matched to a gene. Germline-derived CDR1 and CDR2 are SNHLY and FYNNEI. CDR3 length: 13 residues. For the second PCR, which ran for about 6 to 12 cycles, a sample-barcoded 5' primer and a J-beta primer mix were used. Using its own MiXCR run on the 5' RACE reads, TCRdb lists one record per CDR3 protein. The sample contains 750,000 to 850,000 distinct CDR3 sequences, roughly 25% of which appear only once. The sample was also linked to a second study, of T cells of mothers and their children.

Sequencing input: blood. The clonotype comes from a boy aged 5-17 years in good health. The V and J genes are TRBV2 and TRBJ2-1; 7 nucleotides align to TRBD1. CDR3: CATLRDSTNEQFF. CDR3 nucleotides: TGTGCCACGCTCCGGGACAGCACGAATGAGCAGTTCTTC.